The 12 T cell receptor beta chains given below trace back to one sample, sequenced in a study of low-dose radiotherapy and immunotherapy resistance in tumors. Primers used for first-strand cDNA, a TRAV- and TRBV-specific set, covered both alpha and beta chains. Both a constant-region primer and a V-primer adapter served to amplify TCRs across roughly 20 PCR cycles. TCRdb re-analysed the reads in MiXCR, keeping a single row per CDR3 protein. The sample shows around 80,000 distinct CDR3 sequences, less than 20% of them seen only once. Time point specified: after trial treatment. Treatment given: LDRT plus nivolumab, ipilimumab, low-dose cyclophosphamide and aspirin (RACIN trial). The sample here was PBMCs, taken after low-dose radiotherapy plus immunotherapy. The receptors derive from a male donor with prostate cancer.

This clonotype was counted ten times or more. The V gene is TRBV29-1, the J gene TRBJ2-5; possibly TRBD2 for D (5 bases). Looked up from germline, CDR1 is SQVTM and CDR2 is ANQGSEA. V lost 1 base to trimming and J lost 2 bases, with 11 bases between them. The CDR3 extends over 14 amino acids. The DNA for the CDR3 is TGCAGCGTTGAAGCGGGTTGGACTCAAGAGACCCAGTACTTC. Translated: CSVEAGWTQETQYF. Looking up the rest from reference TRBV29-1 and TRBJ2-5 gives the full variable domain: SAVISQKPSRDICQRGTSLTIQCQVDSQVTMMFWYRQQPGQSLTLIATANQGSEATYESGFVIDKFPISRPNLTFSTLTVSNMSPEDSSIYLCSVEAGWTQETQYFGPGTRLLVL.

This clonotype appeared once. A far larger clone is one base from this, pointing to a likely read error. The chain joins TRBV12-3 or TRBV12-4 to TRBJ2-3; D is undetermined. Trimming removed 10 bases from V and 2 bases from J, with 19 bases in between. This CDR3 is 15 amino acids long. This CDR3 is CATTIGPAITDTQYF. The DNA for the CDR3 is TGTGCCACCACCATTGGGCCGGCAATCACAGATACGCAGTATTTT.

This clonotype was counted ten times or more. This chain links TRBV12-3 or TRBV12-4 with TRBJ2-1, with 12 bases fitting TRBD2. CDR3 size: 13 residues. J gave up 8 bases and V 9 bases, and 5 bases lay outside the gene matches. Written as DNA, the CDR3 is TGTGCCAGTCAGCTAGCGGGAGGGGATGAGCAGTTCTTC. It specifies CASQLAGGDEQFF.

This clonotype has only a few counts. The rearrangement links TRBV7-2 to TRBJ2-7; 12 bases fit TRBD2. The CDR3 runs 15 residues. The trim removed 1 base at V and 5 bases at J, leaving 3 bases unmatched. Looked up from germline, CDR1 is SGHTA and CDR2 is FQGNSA. In nucleotides, the CDR3 is TGTGCCAGCAGCTTAGAGGGACTAGCGGGCGACGAGCAGTACTTC. This sequence encodes CASSLEGLAGDEQYF.

This clonotype was counted at least ten times. The gene calls are TRBV5-1 and TRBJ2-3; 11 bases match TRBD2. With V trimmed by 3 bases and J by 3 bases, 3 bases remained unmatched. Looked up from germline, CDR1 is SGHRS and CDR2 is YFSETQ. This CDR3 is 15 amino acids long. CDR3 residues: CASSSGTSGTDTQYF. CDR3 coding DNA: TGCGCCAGCAGCTCCGGGACTAGCGGTACAGATACGCAGTATTTT. The full variable domain, its missing parts supplied by reference TRBV5-1 and TRBJ2-3, is KAGVTQTPRYLIKTRGQQVTLSCSPISGHRSVSWYQQTPGQGLQFLFEYFSETQRNKGNFPGRFSGRQFSNSRSEMNVSTLELGDSALYLCASSSGTSGTDTQYFGPGTRLTVL.

In this sample, this clonotype turned up many times. V and J are TRBV5-4 and TRBJ2-5; D is possibly TRBD1 (5 bases). This CDR3 contains 15 residues. V lost 1 base to trimming and J lost 1 base, with 11 bases between them. Looked up from germline, CDR1 is SGHNT and CDR2 is YYREEE (reference sequence). This chain's CDR3 is CASSLPSGAQETQYF. DNA for the CDR3: TGTGCCAGCAGCTTGCCTAGTGGGGCCCAAGAGACCCAGTACTTC.

This clonotype was counted between two and nine times. The genes are TRBV20-1 and TRBJ2-3; possibly TRBD2 for D (6 bases). Looked up from germline, CDR1 is DFQATT and CDR2 is SNEGSKA (reference sequence). CDR3 length: 15 residues. Trimming pared 2 bases from V and 0 bases from J, leaving 12 bases between. The CDR3 reads CSARSMAGSTDTQYF. The CDR3 coding sequence is TGCAGTGCTAGAAGTATGGCGGGAAGCACAGATACGCAGTATTTT.

The sample holds many counts of this clonotype. For the CDR3, the DNA is TGCGCCAGCAGCCTGATGGGACAGGGATTCGGGCAGCCCCAGCATTTT. It translates to CASSLMGQGFGQPQHF. The J gene is TRBJ1-5, the V gene TRBV4-3; 9 positions agree with TRBD1. There are 16 residues in the CDR3. In germline, CDR1 is LGHNA, CDR2 YSLEER. J lost 7 bases, V lost 4 bases, and 11 bases had no gene match.

The rearrangement joins TRBV11-2 to TRBJ2-2, with TRBD2 as a possible D gene (5 bases). This CDR3 has 15 amino acids. Trimming stripped 3 bases from V and 2 bases from J, with 10 bases between. Germline V gives CDR1 SGHAT, CDR2 FQNNGV. CDR3: CASSLRTLNTGELFF. The CDR3 nucleotides are TGTGCCAGCAGCTTGAGGACTCTAAACACCGGGGAGCTGTTTTTT.

This clonotype was seen only a few times. CDR3 sequence: CASSLTPNTDTQYF. The CDR3 DNA reads as TGCGCCAGCAGCTTGACGCCCAACACAGATACGCAGTATTTT. The rearrangement uses TRBV5-1 and TRBJ2-3; D is unresolved. Trimming left V 1 base short and J 2 bases short, with 8 bases between. The CDR3 contains 14 residues. Germline CDR1 is SGHRS and CDR2 is YFSETQ.

This clonotype was counted ten times or more. The rearrangement uses TRBV6-2 or TRBV6-3 and TRBJ1-5; 12 bases line up with TRBD1. The germline V gene encodes CDR1 MNHEY and CDR2 SVGEGT. The CDR3 consists of 14 residues. Germline trimming cut 10 bases from V and 3 bases from J; bases unmatched to any gene: 4. This CDR3 is CATGTGGLNQPQHF. In nucleotides, the CDR3 is TGTGCCACAGGGACAGGGGGCCTCAATCAGCCCCAGCATTTT.

This clonotype was detected many times. This CDR3 reads CSARDPRQGDEQYF. For the CDR3, the DNA is TGCAGTGCTAGAGATCCTCGACAGGGCGACGAGCAGTACTTC. This chain links TRBV20-1 with TRBJ2-7; TRBD1 matches at 7 bases. Trimming took 0 bases from V and 5 from J; bases not matched to a gene: 7. The germline V gene has CDR1 DFQATT and CDR2 SNEGSKA (reference sequence). This CDR3 has 14 amino acids.